The 18 T cell receptor beta chains given below trace back to one sample, sequenced in a study of cytomegalovirus exposure and HLA in healthy donors. Assay: immunoSEQ multiplex PCR; the TCRdb copy retains only in-frame clones and omits some. The sample has 150,000 to 200,000 clones, about 82% seen once. Sequences were obtained from PBMCs. The source of these receptors is a woman aged 18-29 years in good health and CMV-seronegative.

A note on this clone: The same CDR3 arises from other DNA sequences in this sample as well. The chain joins TRBV29-1 to TRBJ1-2, with TRBD1 matching over 7 bases. V lost 7 bases and J lost 12; bases outside the gene matches: 11. In germline, CDR1 is SQVTM, CDR2 ANQGSEA. This CDR3 comprises 11 residues. This CDR3 reads CSGYRDSGNTF. CDR3 DNA: TGCAGCGGATACCGGGACAGCGGAAACACCTTC.

Many counts were recorded for this clone. The chain recombines TRBV19 with TRBJ1-2, with D unresolved. The CDR3 extends over 17 amino acids. Per germline, CDR1 LNHDA and CDR2 SQIVND (reference sequence). Trimming took 4 bases from V and 1 from J, leaving 19 bases between them. The CDR3 DNA sequence: TGTGCCAGTAGTACACCCGAATCGGTACTTCTTAACTATGGCTACACCTTC. This sequence encodes CASSTPESVLLNYGYTF. Variable domain in full (rest from reference TRBV19 and TRBJ1-2): DGGITQSPKYLFRKEGQNVTLSCEQNLNHDAMYWYRQDPGQGLRLIYYSQIVNDFQKGDIAEGYSVSREKKESFPLTVTSAQKNPTAFYLCASSTPESVLLNYGYTFGSGTRLTVV.

The V and J genes are TRBV5-5 and TRBJ1-3; 7 bases fit TRBD1. Germline V gene data show CDR1 as SGHKS and CDR2 as YYEKEE (reference sequence). The trim removed 2 bases at V and 0 bases at J, leaving 14 bases unmatched. The CDR3 is made up of 19 amino acids. Here the CDR3 DNA reads TGTGCCAGCAGCTTAGAGGACAGGACGAACCGCTACTCTGGAAACACCATATATTTT. Translating it yields CASSLEDRTNRYSGNTIYF.

The rearrangement uses TRBV9 and TRBJ1-2, with D possibly TRBD1 on 6 matching bases. CDR1 is SGDLS, CDR2 YYNGEE, per germline. The germline V and J ends were trimmed by 0 bases and 5 bases, with 26 bases remaining between them. The CDR3 covers 19 residues. The CDR3 spells CASSVDFLTDSFSSYGYTF. DNA for the CDR3: TGTGCCAGCAGCGTAGATTTCCTCACGGACAGTTTCTCTTCTTATGGCTACACCTTC.

V is TRBV5-4 and J is TRBJ1-4, with 9 bases lining up with TRBD1. The CDR3 has 14 amino acids. CDR1 is SGHNT and CDR2 is YYREEE in the germline V gene (reference sequence). The ends lost 4 bases at V and 8 bases at J; junction bases unmatched: 6. The DNA for the CDR3 is TGTGCCAGCAGCACAGGGGGCAGGGGGGAAAAACTGTTTTTT. Protein sequence: CASSTGGRGEKLFF.

J is TRBJ1-2 and V is TRBV2, with D perhaps matching TRBD1 (5 bases). Germline V gives CDR1 SNHLY, CDR2 FYNNEI. V lost 3 bases and J 7 bases, leaving 15 bases between the germline ends. The CDR3 contains 14 residues. This CDR3 reads CASSDSREQAGYTF. CDR3 nucleotides: TGTGCCAGCAGTGATAGTAGGGAACAGGCTGGCTACACCTTC.

The gene calls are TRBV30 and TRBJ1-2; D call uncertain. The germline V and J ends were trimmed by 0 bases and 8 bases, with 13 bases remaining between them. The CDR3 is 13 residues long. The germline CDR1 and CDR2 sequences are GTSNPN and SVGIG (reference sequence). The DNA of the CDR3 is TGTGCCTGGAGTGTCAAGGCCGCGGGAGGCTACACCTTC. Residues: CAWSVKAAGGYTF.

The chain joins TRBV30 to TRBJ2-7, with D perhaps TRBD2 (5 bases). Trimming removed 5 bases from V and 6 bases from J, with 11 bases in between. CDR1 is GTSNPN and CDR2 is SVGIG in the germline V gene (reference sequence). This CDR3 has 11 residues. The CDR3 protein is CAWSRVGEQYF. CDR3 nucleotide sequence: TGTGCCTGGTCGAGGGTAGGCGAGCAGTACTTC. Complete variable domain (other parts from reference TRBV30 and TRBJ2-7): SQTIHQWPATLVQPVGSPLSLECTVEGTSNPNLYWYRQAAGRGLQLLFYSVGIGQISSEVPQNLSASRPQDRQFILSSKKLLLSDSGFYLCAWSRVGEQYFGPGTRLTVT.

This chain uses TRBV7-9 with TRBJ1-1; a possible D gene is TRBD1 (5 bases). V lost 5 bases to trimming and J lost 2 bases, with 12 bases between them. This CDR3 is 14 amino acids long. CDR1 is SEHNR and CDR2 is FQNEAQ in the germline V gene (reference sequence). CDR3 bases: TGTGCCAGCAGCGGACGACAGCTCAACACTGAAGCTTTCTTT. It translates to CASSGRQLNTEAFF.

CDR3 sequence: CASSIDGPSGWGAYNEQFF. CDR3 in DNA: TGTGCCAGTAGTATAGATGGGCCGTCCGGGTGGGGGGCCTACAATGAGCAGTTCTTC. V is TRBV19 and J is TRBJ2-1, with D perhaps TRBD2 (6 bases). Trimming stripped 0 bases from V and 2 bases from J, with 20 bases between. The CDR3 is made up of 19 amino acids. Germline loops: CDR1 LNHDA, CDR2 SQIVND (reference sequence).

The gene calls are TRBV5-4 and TRBJ1-3; weak D call: TRBD1 (6 bases). V dropped 3 bases and J dropped 3 bases, with 13 bases sitting between them. Germline CDR1 is SGHNT and CDR2 is YYREEE (reference sequence). This CDR3 has 15 amino acids. The CDR3 DNA reads TGTGCCAGCAGCTATGATTTGACAGGTGGAAACACCATATATTTT. Translating it yields CASSYDLTGGNTIYF.

The rearrangement joins TRBV30 to TRBJ1-2, with D perhaps matching TRBD1 (5 bases). The germline V gene has CDR1 GTSNPN and CDR2 SVGIG (reference sequence). The V end was cut by 2 bases, the J end by 8 bases, with 18 bases between. The length of the CDR3 is 14 residues. Written as DNA, the CDR3 is TGTGCCTGGAGTACGGCTCAGCAGGGCAAGGGCTACACCTTC. Translating it yields CAWSTAQQGKGYTF.

This clone was observed a few times. This chain joins TRBV6-1 and TRBJ2-2, with a possible D match to TRBD1 (5 bases). CDR1 is MNHNS, CDR2 SASEGT, per germline. Trimming pared 5 bases from V and 3 bases from J, leaving 7 bases between. This CDR3 is 13 amino acids long. The CDR3 DNA reads TGTGCCAGCAGTCCGACAGACACCGGGGAGCTGTTTTTT. This gives the protein CASSPTDTGELFF.

The chain joins TRBV7-2 to TRBJ1-2; maybe TRBD1 (6 bases). CDR3 length: 15 amino acids. Germline assignment: CDR1 SGHTA and CDR2 FQGNSA. V was trimmed by 1 base and J by 6 bases, leaving 15 bases between them. The CDR3 loop is CASSLGVYRANGYTF. The CDR3 DNA sequence: TGTGCCAGCAGCTTAGGGGTTTACAGGGCCAATGGCTACACCTTC.

CDR3 bases: TGTGCCAGCAGCTTACGGGGTTACATGAACACTGAAGCTTTCTTT. Its translation is CASSLRGYMNTEAFF. This chain joins TRBV7-9 and TRBJ1-1; D remains ambiguous. The ends were cut back, 2 bases at V and 0 bases at J, with 10 bases in the middle. The CDR3 runs to 15 residues. Germline V gene data show CDR1 as SEHNR and CDR2 as FQNEAQ (reference sequence). The variable domain in full, with the rest retrieved from reference TRBV7-9 and TRBJ1-1, is DTGVSQNPRHKITKRGQNVTFRCDPISEHNRLYWYRQTLGQGPEFLTYFQNEAQLEKSRLLSDRFSAERPKGSFSTLEIQRTEQGDSAMYLCASSLRGYMNTEAFFGQGTRLTVV.

The chain employs TRBV5-1 and TRBJ2-2, with 13 bases matching TRBD2. Trimming cost V 5 bases and J 6 bases; bases outside gene matches: 1. The CDR3 contains 14 residues. The germline V gene encodes CDR1 SGHRS and CDR2 YFSETQ. The DNA of the CDR3 is TGCGCCAGCAGACTAGCGGGAGGGGCCGGGGAGCTGTTTTTT. Amino acid sequence: CASRLAGGAGELFF.

This chain connects TRBV2 to TRBJ2-1, with 12 nucleotides matching TRBD1. Germline V gives CDR1 SNHLY, CDR2 FYNNEI. V lost 10 bases, J lost 12 bases, and 19 bases stayed unmatched. This CDR3 spans 16 amino acids. The CDR3 nucleotides read TGTGCCACTCAAGGGGACAGGGGGCTAGACAATGAGGGGCAGTTCTTC. Amino acid sequence: CATQGDRGLDNEGQFF.

This clone was counted only a few times. This chain uses TRBV23-1 with TRBJ2-7; D is unclear. Being an ORF, TRBV23-1 has a function that is uncertain. The CDR3 length is 14 residues. Trimming shortened V by 4 bases and J by 4 bases, and 14 bases separated the two germline ends. CDR3 region: CASSPSRDCYEQYF. The CDR3 DNA sequence: TGCGCCAGCAGTCCTTCCCGCGACTGTTACGAGCAGTACTTC.